One sample yielded the 26 T cell receptor beta chains listed below, sequenced in a study of early T cells in non-severe SARS-CoV-2 infection. TCRdb redid the calling of the 5' RACE reads with MiXCR, one entry per CDR3 protein. Among over 50,000 distinct CDR3 sequences listed, 10% to 15% were seen once. Sequencing used whole blood. These receptors were collected from an adult who was a healthcare worker with PCR-confirmed SARS-CoV-2 infection or an uninfected control (not recorded which).

In its sample, this clonotype was seen a few times. The chain is built from TRBV5-1 and TRBJ2-3; D uncertain. Germline V CDR1 and CDR2: SGHRS, YFSETQ. This CDR3 has 16 amino acids. V was trimmed by 0 bases and J by 2 bases, leaving 13 bases between them. In nucleotides, the CDR3 is TGCGCCAGCAGCTTGGAACCCCCGCAGGACACAGATACGCAGTATTTT. This gives the protein CASSLEPPQDTDTQYF.

This clonotype was counted many times. The gene calls are TRBV7-2 and TRBJ2-7, with TRBD1 matching 7 bases. Germline V lookup: CDR1 SGHTA, CDR2 FQGNSA. The J segment lost 2 bases and the V segment lost 5 bases, leaving 9 bases of the junction unmatched. This CDR3 region has 15 residues. CDR3 nucleotide sequence: TGTGCCAGCAGCCCGTTACAGGGGTGGGCCTACGAGCAGTACTTC. Its translation is CASSPLQGWAYEQYF.

This clonotype was counted many times. The V and J genes are TRBV5-5 and TRBJ2-3; 15 bases line up with TRBD2. The J segment lost 6 bases and the V segment lost 3 bases, leaving 2 bases of the junction unmatched. The CDR3 contains 15 residues. CDR1 and CDR2 from the germline V gene are SGHKS and YYEKEE (reference sequence). The DNA for the CDR3 is TGTGCCAGCAGCTCGGGACTAGCGGGGGGCGATACGCAGTATTTT. Its protein is CASSSGLAGGDTQYF.

This clonotype was picked up one time. The chain employs TRBV7-9 and TRBJ2-1, with D possibly being TRBD2 (6 bases). The germline V gene has CDR1 SEHNR and CDR2 FQNEAQ (reference sequence). The V and J ends lost 5 bases and 1 base respectively, with 15 bases between them. The CDR3 sequence is 16 residues long. The CDR3 nucleotides are TGTGCCAGCAGCACCCTAACAGCGGGTTCCTACAATGAGCAGTTCTTC. Its translation is CASSTLTAGSYNEQFF.

At least ten counts were recorded for this clonotype. J is TRBJ1-2 and V is TRBV19; 7 bases map to TRBD1. The CDR3 contains 15 residues. The junction had 4 bases not matched to a gene; V was cut back by 3 bases and J by 0 bases. Germline V gene sequence: CDR1 LNHDA, CDR2 SQIVND (reference sequence). CDR3 in DNA: TGTGCCAGTAGTATCCCCGGGACAGCTAACTATGGCTACACCTTC. Translated, it gives CASSIPGTANYGYTF. The complete variable domain, with remaining parts taken from reference TRBV19 and TRBJ1-2, reads DGGITQSPKYLFRKEGQNVTLSCEQNLNHDAMYWYRQDPGQGLRLIYYSQIVNDFQKGDIAEGYSVSREKKESFPLTVTSAQKNPTAFYLCASSIPGTANYGYTFGSGTRLTVV.

This chain joins TRBV5-6 and TRBJ1-4; TRBD1 aligns across 7 bases. Germline V gene data show CDR1 as SGHDT and CDR2 as YYEEEE. There are 14 residues in the CDR3. V lost 7 bases to trimming and J lost 0 bases; unmatched junction nucleotides: 3. The CDR3 DNA reads as TGTGCCAGCGGGGACAGAGCAACTAATGAAAAACTGTTTTTT. Protein: CASGDRATNEKLFF. Full variable domain (remainder filled in from reference TRBV5-6 and TRBJ1-4): DAGVTQSPTHLIKTRGQQVTLRCSPKSGHDTVSWYQQALGQGPQFIFQYYEEEERQRGNFPDRFSGHQFPNYSSELNVNALLLGDSALYLCASGDRATNEKLFFGSGTQLSVL.

This clonotype was recorded a few times. V and J are TRBV15 and TRBJ2-3; 10 nucleotides line up with TRBD2. J gave up 6 bases and V 3 bases, and 9 bases lay outside the gene matches. This CDR3 is 16 amino acids long. Germline V gives CDR1 LNHNV, CDR2 YYDKDF (reference sequence). The CDR3 is CATSSTLAGLEDTQYF. The CDR3 DNA is TGTGCCACCAGCAGTACACTAGCGGGGTTGGAGGATACGCAGTATTTT.

J is TRBJ1-1 and V is TRBV29-1; D not resolved. Germline V lookup: CDR1 SQVTM, CDR2 ANQGSEA. V was clipped by 3 bases and J by 8 bases, with 7 bases between them. The length of the CDR3 is 10 residues. CDR3 in amino acids: CSVDPPEAFF. CDR3 nucleotides: TGCAGCGTTGATCCCCCCGAAGCTTTCTTT.

This clonotype was seen many times. The chain is built from TRBV7-9 and TRBJ1-2, with 8 bases matching TRBD1. The J segment lost 6 bases and the V segment lost 2 bases, leaving 5 bases of the junction unmatched. Germline CDR1 is SEHNR and CDR2 is FQNEAQ (reference sequence). The CDR3 has 14 amino acids. CDR3 DNA: TGTGCCAGCAGCTTATCGGGACAGGTGGATGGCTACACCTTC. It translates to CASSLSGQVDGYTF.

This clonotype was seen a handful of times. The chain is built from TRBV11-2 and TRBJ1-3, with D uncertain. CDR3 length: 14 residues. V was shortened by 2 bases and J by 0 bases, with 5 bases between the two germline ends. Per germline, CDR1 SGHAT and CDR2 FQNNGV. The CDR3 protein is CASSLMGSGNTIYF. The CDR3 DNA reads as TGTGCCAGCAGCTTAATGGGCTCTGGAAACACCATATATTTT.

As to this clonotype: This may be a read error: a much more frequent sequence differs by one nucleotide. The missing conserved phenylalanine or tryptophan at the end of this CDR3 makes a read error likely. Because the CDR3's place on the DNA is in doubt, the DNA is left out and the CDR3 is given as listed by TCRdb. V usage is TRBV6-6 and J usage is TRBJ1-1; the tabulated D call, TRBD1, remains unverified against the DNA. The germline V gene encodes CDR1 MNHNY and CDR2 SVGAGI (reference sequence). The CDR3 contains 11 residues when both ends are counted. The CDR3 sequence is CATSSRDVLVG.

The V call is TRBV11-3, the J call TRBJ2-3; tentatively, D is TRBD1 (5 bases). CDR3 length equals 15 residues. Germline V gene sequence: CDR1 SGHNT, CDR2 YENEEA. The V and J ends lost 5 bases and 0 bases respectively, with 12 bases between them. The CDR3 bases are TGTGCCAGCAGCGCCGACAGTCCCAGCACAGATACGCAGTATTTT. Encoded protein: CASSADSPSTDTQYF. The whole variable domain, filled in from reference TRBV11-3 and TRBJ2-3, reads EAGVVQSPRYKIIEKKQPVAFWCNPISGHNTLYWYLQNLGQGPELLIRYENEEAVDDSQLPKDRFSAERLKGVDSTLKIQPAELGDSAVYLCASSADSPSTDTQYFGPGTRLTVL.

Ten or more counts support this clonotype. This chain joins TRBV6-5 and TRBJ2-2, with 8 bases lining up with TRBD1. The V segment lost 8 bases and the J segment 6 bases; nucleotides outside the gene matches: 14. Germline CDR1 reads MNHEY; CDR2 reads SVGAGI. CDR3 size: 16 residues. The CDR3 sequence: CASGGSQGALAGELFF. The CDR3 DNA is TGTGCCAGCGGGGGGTCTCAGGGGGCGCTGGCCGGGGAGCTGTTTTTT.

This clonotype has a count of ten or more. The chain couples TRBV19 to TRBJ2-5; TRBD1 is a possible D gene (5 bases). Germline V gene lookup returns CDR1 LNHDA and CDR2 SQIVND (reference sequence). The germline V and J ends were trimmed by 3 bases and 2 bases, with 7 bases remaining between them. This CDR3 region has 13 residues. The CDR3 region is CASSMRQQETQYF. CDR3 coding DNA: TGTGCCAGTAGTATGAGACAGCAAGAGACCCAGTACTTC.

This clonotype has at least ten counts. The chain carries TRBV7-6 and TRBJ2-2; 7 bases line up with TRBD2. The CDR3 is made up of 17 amino acids. Germline CDR1 and CDR2: SGHVS and FNYEAQ. The V and J ends lost 5 bases and 3 bases, in that order; junction bases with no gene match: 12. The CDR3, as DNA: TGTGCCAGCAGCCCAGTCCCTTTCGCGGGGGACACCGGGGAGCTGTTTTTT. The encoded protein is CASSPVPFAGDTGELFF.

Many counts were recorded for this clonotype. The chain couples TRBV5-1 to TRBJ2-1, with TRBD2 matching 14 bases. With 3 bases clipped from V and 6 bases from J, the junction kept 2 bases outside the gene matches. This CDR3 has 15 amino acids. Germline lookup yields CDR1 SGHRS and CDR2 YFSETQ. In nucleotides, the CDR3 is TGCGCCAGCAGCTGGGGACTAGCGGGGGTCAATGAGCAGTTCTTC. This encodes CASSWGLAGVNEQFF.

This clonotype was seen at least ten times. This chain links TRBV12-3 or TRBV12-4 with TRBJ1-5; D unclear. This CDR3 has 13 amino acids. Trimming stripped 3 bases from V and 4 bases from J, with 7 bases between. The CDR3 loop is CASSLSENQPQHF. DNA for the CDR3: TGTGCCAGCAGTTTGAGTGAGAATCAGCCCCAGCATTTT.

The sample holds many counts of this clonotype. CDR3 loop: CATSDLGDRDETQYF. The CDR3 nucleotides read TGTGCCACCAGTGATTTGGGGGACAGGGACGAGACCCAGTACTTC. J is TRBJ2-5 and V is TRBV24-1, with TRBD1 matching 9 bases. The V segment lost 0 bases and the J segment 5 bases; nucleotides outside the gene matches: 3. The CDR3 is made up of 15 amino acids. Germline values: CDR1 KGHDR, CDR2 SFDVKD.

This clonotype was recorded at least ten times. The rearrangement uses TRBV28 and TRBJ2-7; no clear D gene. The CDR3 covers 11 residues. CDR1 is MDHEN, CDR2 SYDVKM, per germline. Trimming removed 5 bases at V and 3 bases at J, with 5 bases between. The CDR3 DNA reads as TGTGCCAGCAGTACTTTCTACGAGCAGTACTTC. Its protein product is CASSTFYEQYF.

This clonotype was picked up many times. The chain couples TRBV5-1 to TRBJ1-5; 7 bases match TRBD1. Germline trimming cut 0 bases from V and 1 base from J; bases unmatched to any gene: 4. This CDR3 comprises 16 residues. The germline gives CDR1 SGHRS, CDR2 YFSETQ. The CDR3: CASSLGDRESNQPQHF. In DNA form, the CDR3 reads TGCGCCAGCAGCTTGGGAGACAGGGAGAGCAATCAGCCCCAGCATTTT.

This clonotype appeared many times. The gene calls are TRBV28 and TRBJ2-3; 16 bases match TRBD2. The germline V gene encodes CDR1 MDHEN and CDR2 SYDVKM. The V gene end was trimmed by 4 bases and the J gene end by 5 bases; junction bases not matched to a gene: 9. CDR3 size: 18 residues. CDR3 in DNA: TGTGCCAGCAGTTATGGGACTAGCGGGAGGGCTTTCGGAGATACGCAGTATTTT. Residues: CASSYGTSGRAFGDTQYF.

Judged by abundance, this clonotype is medium-sized (0.01 to 0.1%). V and J are TRBV5-5 and TRBJ2-7; possible D gene TRBD1, 5 bases. Trimming removed 0 bases from V and 4 bases from J, with 11 bases in between. The length of the CDR3 is 14 residues. The germline gives CDR1 SGHKS, CDR2 YYEKEE (reference sequence). This CDR3 reads CASSLATATYEQYF. CDR3 coding DNA: TGTGCCAGCAGCTTGGCGACAGCGACATACGAGCAGTACTTC.

This clonotype has ten or more counts. The conserved closing phenylalanine or tryptophan is absent in this CDR3, likely reflecting a read error. The DNA is omitted, as the CDR3 cannot be located on it reliably, and the CDR3 follows TCRdb's listing. V usage is TRBV5-4 and J usage is TRBJ2-3; the D call in the table, TRBD1, was not verified against the DNA. CDR1 and CDR2 from the germline V gene are SGHNT and YYREEE (reference sequence). The CDR3 numbers 12 amino acids, ends counted. CDR3 sequence reads: CASSSGAQGLRY.

The J gene is TRBJ2-2, the V gene TRBV2; weak D call: TRBD1 (6 bases). Germline lookup yields CDR1 SNHLY and CDR2 FYNNEI. Deletions cut 6 bases from V and 7 bases from J, with 18 bases between. The CDR3 consists of 15 residues. CDR3 sequence: CASRVDSAGDGELFF. The CDR3 DNA follows: TGTGCCAGCAGGGTGGACAGCGCAGGGGACGGGGAGCTGTTTTTT.

This clonotype was seen only a few times. The J gene is TRBJ2-3, the V gene TRBV2, with 9 nucleotides matching TRBD2. The CDR3 totals 15 residues. From germline, CDR1 is SNHLY and CDR2 FYNNEI. V was clipped by 4 bases and J by 3 bases; unmatched bases: 5. The CDR3 DNA is TGTGCCAGCAGTGGCAGCGGGGGGTGGACAGATACGCAGTATTTT. Its translation is CASSGSGGWTDTQYF.

This clonotype was found many times. The rearrangement links TRBV12-3 or TRBV12-4 to TRBJ1-1; unclear D gene. The CDR3 spans 12 residues. V was trimmed by 2 bases and J by 4 bases, leaving 5 bases between them. The CDR3 DNA reads as TGTGCCAGCAGTTTACGGGTCACTGAAGCTTTCTTT. Its translation is CASSLRVTEAFF.